This note documents a single T cell receptor beta chain sequence. What this receptor recognizes is not known. Per-nucleotide qualities are absent, and no much larger clonotype sits a single base away. These data originate in a study of T cell responses to AZD1222 COVID-19 vaccine (dated by TCRdb to the early 2020s). Turning to the overall study: TCR sequencing covered some 240 trial participants: some 210 given two doses of AZD1222 and some 25 given two doses of MenACWY control vaccine. Trial participants were enrolled into age subgroups of 18-55, 56-69 and 70-plus years, which contained around 140, 26 and 57 TCR-sequenced participants, respectively.

In the paper's terms, the time point label means: about 28 days (+/-7) after the second vaccine dose. The treatment or condition label of this sample denotes: meningococcal conjugate vaccine given as trial control. The vaccinee samples were drawn from two UK trials, COV001 and COV002, one of which was a single-blind randomized controlled phase 2/3 trial testing AZD1222 (ChAdOx1 nCoV-19) in healthy adults. Trial participant PBMC samples were collected at day 0 and day 28 after the second dose for TCRbeta chain sequencing. V drops 1 base and J drops 5 bases, leaving 15 bases in between. The CDR3 runs 17 residues from the cysteine to the phenylalanine. CDR3 DNA is the only sequence kept; it has 51 bases, read in frame from the first base. Reading the germline V gene gives CDR1 LGHNA and CDR2 YSLEER. The full study reports these points: The 56-69-year group was small, and its depth increase did not reach significance, likely because of low power. The whole spike protein was spanned by vaccine-associated CD4 TCRs, and dominant responses were seen in regions 160-218 and 743-854. Participants were mostly white British and included more females than males, and it was suggested by the authors that clonal diversity may have been underestimated. Spike-specific TCR breadth and depth rose significantly after two AZD1222 doses compared with day 0 and with MenACWY recipients. Because no day 14 peak-response samples were available, the repertoires could be characterized only after the peak T cell response. Conclusions about previously exposed vaccinees were limited because only six AZD1222 recipients were SARS-CoV-2 seropositive at baseline. Reportedly, close to half of the unique spike-specific TCRs recognized epitopes lying outside the regions that are mutated in the B.1.351 and B.1.1.7 variants.

The CDR3 regions of human TCRbeta chains were subjected to immunosequencing. Per the original workflow: Repertoire TCRs were matched against a reference library of SARS-CoV-2-specific TCRs generated with the MIRA antigen-specificity platform. Breadth was defined as the fraction of unique TCRs that were SARS-CoV-2-associated, and depth was defined as the fraction of total T cells that were SARS-CoV-2-associated. Using the MIRA data, each spike-specific TCR was assigned both to the spike region to which the TCR was reactive and to a CD4 or CD8 class. Log10-transformed breadth and depth values were compared by one-way ANOVA with Sidak's multiple comparisons tests. TCRdb stores this immuneACCESS table with in-frame sequences only. Part of the clones is absent; in the studies checked, under half of the shortfall reflects unresolved V genes, and no reason is known for the rest. The V and J calls and the clone size are those of that table, but D and trimming were determined from the DNA. This sample is represented by about 140,000 clones; about 89% of them were singletons. The ten largest clones capture roughly 7.6% of the sample.

Sequenced here: peripheral blood, sampled 28 days after the second dose of the MenACWY control vaccine. The rearrangement combines TRBV4-3 with TRBJ1-6; confidence is insufficient to name the D gene. This TCR derives from an adult who received the MenACWY meningococcal vaccine as a control. The DNA reads as follows: TGCGCCAGCAGCCAAGCAGCGTCAGCAGAAAATAATTCACCCCTCCACTTT. This sequence encodes CASSQAASAENNSPLHF.